These T cell receptor beta chains were read from a single sample in a study of early T cells in non-severe SARS-CoV-2 infection. TCRdb re-called the 5' RACE reads through MiXCR, storing one row per CDR3 protein. The data contain 55,000 or so distinct CDR3 sequences, around 12% of them singletons. Specimen: whole blood. The source is an adult who was a healthcare worker with PCR-confirmed SARS-CoV-2 infection or an uninfected control (not recorded which). The CDR3 runs from the conserved cysteine through the conserved F or W. A D gene is named only where the DNA matches it firmly. A clone size is listed for some rows: how often the clone was seen (once, few, many), or a class if it is expanded.

CDR3: CATSDRAWTFYEQYF
DNA: TGTGCCACCAGTGATCGAGCATGGACTTTCTACGAGCAGTACTTC
size: few
V: TRBV24-1
D: NA
J: TRBJ2-7

CDR3: CASSLTGGRDEQYF
DNA: TGTGCCAGCAGCCTGACAGGTGGACGCGACGAGCAGTACTTC
size: NA
V: TRBV6-5
D: NA
J: TRBJ2-7

CDR3: CASRSPGTTQETQYF
DNA: TGTGCAAGTCGCTCCCCCGGGACTACTCAAGAGACCCAGTACTTC
size: many
V: TRBV12-2
D: NA
J: TRBJ2-5

CDR3: CASSLWAGRHEQFF
DNA: TGTGCCAGCAGCTTGTGGGCAGGGAGGCATGAGCAGTTCTTC
size: NA
V: TRBV5-4
D: NA
J: TRBJ2-1

CDR3: CASRDRSSYNEQFF
DNA: TGTGCCAGCAGGGACAGGAGTTCCTACAATGAGCAGTTCTTC
size: few
V: TRBV6-5
D: TRBD1
J: TRBJ2-1

CDR3: CASSPDVLRGSNYGYTF
DNA: TGTGCCAGCAGCCCAGATGTATTAAGGGGAAGCAACTATGGCTACACCTTC
size: few
V: TRBV3-1
D: NA
J: TRBJ1-2

CDR3: CAWSWDRGNQPQHF
DNA: TGTGCCTGGAGCTGGGACAGGGGCAATCAGCCCCAGCATTTT
size: many
V: TRBV30
D: TRBD1
J: TRBJ1-5

CDR3: CASSATDGHYNEQFF
DNA: TGTGCCAGCAGCGCCACGGACGGTCACTACAATGAGCAGTTCTTC
size: many
V: TRBV9
D: NA
J: TRBJ2-1

CDR3: CASSPTLGTSVYEQYF
DNA: TGTGCCAGCAGCCCAACGTTAGGGACTAGCGTCTACGAGCAGTACTTC
size: many
V: TRBV7-9
D: TRBD2
J: TRBJ2-7

CDR3: CASRRTGAYEQYF
DNA: TGTGCCAGCAGGCGGACAGGGGCCTACGAGCAGTACTTC
size: NA
V: TRBV12-3/TRBV12-4
D: TRBD1
J: TRBJ2-7

CDR3: CASLPGAPYGYTF
DNA: TGTGCCTCCCTCCCTGGGGCGCCCTATGGCTACACCTTC
size: many
V: TRBV30
D: NA
J: TRBJ1-2

CDR3: CASSPGQGTGELFF
DNA: TGCGCCAGCAGCCCGGGACAGGGCACCGGGGAGCTGTTTTTT
size: NA
V: TRBV5-1
D: TRBD1
J: TRBJ2-2

CDR3: CASSHRTSGGFANTGELFF
DNA: TGCGCCAGCAGCCACCGGACTAGCGGGGGGTTCGCCAACACCGGGGAGCTGTTTTTT
size: NA
V: TRBV4-1
D: TRBD2
J: TRBJ2-2

CDR3: CASSYWGENTEAFF
DNA: TGTGCCAGCAGTTATTGGGGGGAAAACACTGAAGCTTTCTTT
size: NA
V: TRBV6-5
D: NA
J: TRBJ1-1

CDR3: CASSLGTTGAGTDTQYF
DNA: TGTGCCAGCAGCTTGGGTACCACAGGGGCCGGCACAGATACGCAGTATTTT
size: NA
V: TRBV11-2
D: TRBD1
J: TRBJ2-3

CDR3: CATAAGPRETQYF
DNA: TGTGCCACGGCGGCAGGGCCGAGGGAGACCCAGTACTTC
size: NA
V: TRBV15
D: NA
J: TRBJ2-5

CDR3: CASSRGQGATDTQYF
DNA: TGTGCCAGCAGTAGGGGTCAGGGGGCGACAGATACGCAGTATTTT
size: NA
V: TRBV27
D: TRBD1
J: TRBJ2-3

CDR3: CSAQTGTGGSYEQYF
DNA: TGCAGCGCCCAAACCGGGACAGGGGGCTCCTACGAGCAGTACTTC
size: few
V: TRBV29-1
D: TRBD1
J: TRBJ2-7

CDR3: CASSNIGTEAFF
DNA: TGTGCCAGTAGTAATATTGGGACAGAAGCTTTCTTT
size: few
V: TRBV19
D: NA
J: TRBJ1-1

CDR3: CASSWDRGSYNSPLHF
DNA: TGTGCCAGCAGTTGGGACAGGGGATCCTATAATTCACCCCTCCACTTT
size: few
V: TRBV12-3/TRBV12-4
D: TRBD1
J: TRBJ1-6

CDR3: CASSPTLPLGGNTGELFF
DNA: TGTGCCAGCAGCCCTACCCTTCCGTTAGGGGGTAACACCGGGGAGCTGTTTTTT
size: many
V: TRBV7-6
D: NA
J: TRBJ2-2

CDR3: CAPGGRQTQYF
DNA: TGTGCCCCCGGTGGCAGGCAGACCCAGTACTTC
size: NA
V: TRBV21-1
D: NA
J: TRBJ2-5

CDR3: CASSLDQAGTQYF
DNA: TGTGCCAGCAGCTTAGACCAGGCAGGGACCCAGTACTTC
size: NA
V: TRBV7-2
D: NA
J: TRBJ2-5

CDR3: CASSLSRGLMAPLHF
DNA: TGTGCCAGCAGCTTAAGCAGGGGCTTGATGGCACCCCTCCACTTT
size: NA
V: TRBV7-3
D: NA
J: TRBJ1-6

CDR3: CSVEGITSTSYNEQFF
DNA: TGCAGCGTTGAAGGCATTACTTCAACCTCCTACAATGAGCAGTTCTTC
size: NA
V: TRBV29-1
D: NA
J: TRBJ2-1

CDR3: CSVGTLNTGELFF
DNA: TGCAGCGTTGGGACCTTGAACACCGGGGAGCTGTTTTTT
size: NA
V: TRBV29-1
D: NA
J: TRBJ2-2

CDR3: CASSYSGARVGDQPQHF
DNA: TGTGCCAGCAGCTACTCAGGGGCCAGGGTCGGTGATCAGCCCCAGCATTTT
size: many
V: TRBV2
D: NA
J: TRBJ1-5

CDR3: CASSFSTQPQHF
DNA: TGTGCCAGCAGTTTTAGTACTCAGCCCCAGCATTTT
size: many
V: TRBV12-3/TRBV12-4
D: NA
J: TRBJ1-5

CDR3: CASSLYPDRQFQPQHF
DNA: TGTGCCAGCAGCTTATACCCGGACAGGCAGTTTCAGCCCCAGCATTTT
size: many
V: TRBV7-2
D: TRBD1
J: TRBJ1-5

CDR3: CASSTADSSYEQYF
DNA: TGCGCCAGCAGCACCGCGGACAGTTCCTACGAGCAGTACTTC
size: many
V: TRBV5-1
D: NA
J: TRBJ2-7

CDR3: CASSLFTEGEQYF
DNA: TGTGCCAGCAGCTTATTCACGGAGGGCGAGCAGTACTTC
size: few
V: TRBV7-6
D: NA
J: TRBJ2-7

CDR3: CASTEGTGKGEQFF
DNA: TGTGCTAGCACCGAAGGGACAGGGAAGGGAGAGCAGTTCTTC
size: many
V: TRBV7-7
D: TRBD1
J: TRBJ2-1

CDR3: CASSVDGREAEQYF
DNA: TGTGCCAGCAGCGTAGATGGGAGGGAAGCCGAGCAGTACTTC
size: NA
V: TRBV9
D: TRBD2
J: TRBJ2-7

CDR3: CASRSAGRNYGYTF
DNA: TGTGCCAGCAGATCTGCCGGTCGCAACTATGGCTACACCTTC
size: few
V: TRBV6-2/TRBV6-3
D: NA
J: TRBJ1-2

CDR3: CASSRTGTNEKLFF
DNA: TGTGCCAGCAGTAGAACAGGGACTAATGAAAAACTGTTTTTT
size: many
V: TRBV11-2
D: NA
J: TRBJ1-4

CDR3: CASSYSGQHNYGYTF
DNA: TGTGCCAGCAGTTACTCAGGACAGCATAACTATGGCTACACCTTC
size: NA
V: TRBV6-5
D: NA
J: TRBJ1-2

CDR3: CATSTKRPSNYGYTF
DNA: TGTGCCACCAGCACCAAAAGACCCTCTAACTATGGCTACACCTTC
size: NA
V: TRBV15
D: NA
J: TRBJ1-2